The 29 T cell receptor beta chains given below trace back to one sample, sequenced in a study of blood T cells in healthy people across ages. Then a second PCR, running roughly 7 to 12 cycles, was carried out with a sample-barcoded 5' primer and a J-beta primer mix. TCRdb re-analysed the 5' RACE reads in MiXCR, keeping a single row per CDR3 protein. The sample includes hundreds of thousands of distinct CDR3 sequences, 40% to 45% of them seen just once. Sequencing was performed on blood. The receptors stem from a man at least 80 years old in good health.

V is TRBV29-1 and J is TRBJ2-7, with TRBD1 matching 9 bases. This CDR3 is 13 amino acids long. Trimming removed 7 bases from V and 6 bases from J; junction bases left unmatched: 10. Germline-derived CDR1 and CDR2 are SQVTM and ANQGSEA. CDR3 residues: CSASVGTGLEQYF. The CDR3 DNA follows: TGCAGCGCCTCAGTTGGGACAGGGCTCGAGCAGTACTTC.

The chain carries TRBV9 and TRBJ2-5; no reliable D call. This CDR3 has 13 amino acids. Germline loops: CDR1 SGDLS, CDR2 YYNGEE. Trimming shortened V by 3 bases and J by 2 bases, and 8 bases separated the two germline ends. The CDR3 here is CASSDQLQETQYF. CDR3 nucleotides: TGTGCCAGCAGCGACCAGCTTCAAGAGACCCAGTACTTC.

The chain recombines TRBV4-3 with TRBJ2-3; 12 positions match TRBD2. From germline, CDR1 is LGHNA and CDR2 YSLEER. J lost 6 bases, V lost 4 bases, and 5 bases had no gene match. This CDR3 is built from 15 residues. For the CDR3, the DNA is TGCGCCAGCAGCCTCGGACTAGCGGGAATGGATACGCAGTATTTT. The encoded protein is CASSLGLAGMDTQYF.

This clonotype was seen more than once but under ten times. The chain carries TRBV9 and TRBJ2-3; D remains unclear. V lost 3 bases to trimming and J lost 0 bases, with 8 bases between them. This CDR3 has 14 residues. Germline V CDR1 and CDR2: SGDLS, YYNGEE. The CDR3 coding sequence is TGTGCCAGCAGCGAGCGACCAAGCACAGATACGCAGTATTTT. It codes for CASSERPSTDTQYF.

Written as DNA, the CDR3 is TGCAGTGCTAGAGTTCGGACAGGGGGTCGAAACACTGAAGCTTTCTTT. It yields the protein CSARVRTGGRNTEAFF. V is TRBV20-1 and J is TRBJ1-1; 10 bases map to TRBD1. CDR3 length equals 16 residues. After removal of 1 base from V and 2 bases from J, the junction contained 7 bases not matched to a gene. Germline V CDR1 and CDR2: DFQATT, SNEGSKA (reference sequence).

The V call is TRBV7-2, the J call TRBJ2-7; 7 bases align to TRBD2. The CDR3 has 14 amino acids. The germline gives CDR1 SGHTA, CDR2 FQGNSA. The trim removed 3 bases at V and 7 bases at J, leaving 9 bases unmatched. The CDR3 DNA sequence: TGTGCCAGCAGCTTCCCGGGTAGCGGGTCTGAGCAGTACTTC. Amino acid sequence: CASSFPGSGSEQYF.

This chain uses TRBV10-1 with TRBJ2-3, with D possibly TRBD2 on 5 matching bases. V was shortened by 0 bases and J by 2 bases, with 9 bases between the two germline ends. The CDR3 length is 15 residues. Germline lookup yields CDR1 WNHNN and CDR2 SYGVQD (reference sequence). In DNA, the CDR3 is TGCGCCAGCAGTGAGTCGGGGAGACCCACAGATACGCAGTATTTT. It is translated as CASSESGRPTDTQYF.

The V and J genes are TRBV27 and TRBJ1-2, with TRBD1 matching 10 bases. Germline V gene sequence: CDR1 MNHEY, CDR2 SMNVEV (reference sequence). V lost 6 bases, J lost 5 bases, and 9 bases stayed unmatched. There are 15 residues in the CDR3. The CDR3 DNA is TGTGCCAGCAGCAGCCGGGACAGGGGTGATTATGGCTACACCTTC. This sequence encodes CASSSRDRGDYGYTF.

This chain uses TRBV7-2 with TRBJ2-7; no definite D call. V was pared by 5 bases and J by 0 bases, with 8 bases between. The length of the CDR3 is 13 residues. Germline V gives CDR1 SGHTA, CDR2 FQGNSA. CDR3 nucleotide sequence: TGTGCCAGCAGCGTTACAGCCTCCTACGAGCAGTACTTC. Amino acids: CASSVTASYEQYF. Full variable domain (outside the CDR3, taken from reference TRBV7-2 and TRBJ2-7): GAGVSQSPSNKVTEKGKDVELRCDPISGHTALYWYRQSLGQGLEFLIYFQGNSAPDKSGLPSDRFSAERTGGSVSTLTIQRTQQEDSAVYLCASSVTASYEQYFGPGTRLTVT.

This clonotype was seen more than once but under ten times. CDR3 coding DNA: TGCGCCAGCAGTGAGAGTATAGCGGGGACCGGGGAGACCCAGTACTTC. This gives the protein CASSESIAGTGETQYF. The chain joins TRBV10-1 to TRBJ2-5; 8 bases fit TRBD2. Germline lookup yields CDR1 WNHNN and CDR2 SYGVQD (reference sequence). This CDR3 is built from 16 residues. V was pared by 2 bases and J by 5 bases, with 10 bases of the junction left unmatched.

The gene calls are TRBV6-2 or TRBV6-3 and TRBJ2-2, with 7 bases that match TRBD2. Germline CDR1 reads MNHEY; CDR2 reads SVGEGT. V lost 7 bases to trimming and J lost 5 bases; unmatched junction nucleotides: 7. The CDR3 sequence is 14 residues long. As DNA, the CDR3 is TGTGCCAGCACGGGCGGGAGAGGTACCGGGGAGCTGTTTTTT. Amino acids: CASTGGRGTGELFF.

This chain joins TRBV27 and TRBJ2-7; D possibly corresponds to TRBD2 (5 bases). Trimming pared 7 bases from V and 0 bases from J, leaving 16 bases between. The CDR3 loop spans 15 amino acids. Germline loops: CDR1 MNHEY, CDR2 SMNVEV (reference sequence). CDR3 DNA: TGTGCCAGCAACACGCGGGCTTCGAGCTCCTACGAGCAGTACTTC. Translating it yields CASNTRASSSYEQYF.

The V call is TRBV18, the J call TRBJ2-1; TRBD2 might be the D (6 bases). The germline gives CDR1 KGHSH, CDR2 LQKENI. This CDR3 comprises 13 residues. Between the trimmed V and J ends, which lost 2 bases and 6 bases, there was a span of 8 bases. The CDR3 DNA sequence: TGTGCCAGCTCACCAACGACTAGCAATGAGCAGTTCTTC. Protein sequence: CASSPTTSNEQFF.

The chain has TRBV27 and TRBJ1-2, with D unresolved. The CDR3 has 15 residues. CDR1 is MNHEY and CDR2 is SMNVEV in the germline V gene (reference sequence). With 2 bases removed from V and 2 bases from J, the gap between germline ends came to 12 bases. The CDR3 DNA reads TGTGCCAGCAGTTTACGCCACACACCAAACTATGGCTACACCTTC. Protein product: CASSLRHTPNYGYTF.

The CDR3 DNA sequence: TGTGCCAGCAGCCCCAGCCTCGGGGGCTACACCTTC. It specifies CASSPSLGGYTF. This chain connects TRBV14 to TRBJ1-2; D is ambiguous. CDR1 and CDR2 from the germline V gene are SGHDN and FVKESK. Trimming cost V 4 bases and J 8 bases, with 11 bases left between them. The CDR3 is made up of 12 amino acids.

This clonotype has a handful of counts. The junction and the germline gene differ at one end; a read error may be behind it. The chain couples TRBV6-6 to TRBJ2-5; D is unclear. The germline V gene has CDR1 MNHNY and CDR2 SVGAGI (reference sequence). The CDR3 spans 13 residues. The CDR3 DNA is TGTGCCAGCAGTAACTCCGGTCGGGAGACCCAGTACTTC. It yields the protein CASSNSGRETQYF.

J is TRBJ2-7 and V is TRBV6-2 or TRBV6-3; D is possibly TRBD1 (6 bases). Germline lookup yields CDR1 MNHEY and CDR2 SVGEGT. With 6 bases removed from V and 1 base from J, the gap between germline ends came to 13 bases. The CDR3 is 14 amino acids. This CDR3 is CASSRDIPSYEQYF. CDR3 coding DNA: TGTGCCAGCAGCCGGGACATTCCATCCTACGAGCAGTACTTC.

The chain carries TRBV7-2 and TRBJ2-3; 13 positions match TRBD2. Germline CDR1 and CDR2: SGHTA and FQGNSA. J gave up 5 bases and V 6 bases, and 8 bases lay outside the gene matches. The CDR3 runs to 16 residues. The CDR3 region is CASSLTSGGVGDTQYF. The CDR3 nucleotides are TGTGCCAGCAGTTTAACTAGCGGGGGGGTTGGAGATACGCAGTATTTT. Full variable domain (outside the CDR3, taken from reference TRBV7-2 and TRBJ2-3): GAGVSQSPSNKVTEKGKDVELRCDPISGHTALYWYRQSLGQGLEFLIYFQGNSAPDKSGLPSDRFSAERTGGSVSTLTIQRTQQEDSAVYLCASSLTSGGVGDTQYFGPGTRLTVL.

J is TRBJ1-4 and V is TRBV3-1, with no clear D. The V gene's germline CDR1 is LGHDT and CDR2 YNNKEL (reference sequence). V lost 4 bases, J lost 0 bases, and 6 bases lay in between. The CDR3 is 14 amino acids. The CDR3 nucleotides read TGTGCCAGCAGCCCAGAAACAACTAATGAAAAACTGTTTTTT. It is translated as CASSPETTNEKLFF.

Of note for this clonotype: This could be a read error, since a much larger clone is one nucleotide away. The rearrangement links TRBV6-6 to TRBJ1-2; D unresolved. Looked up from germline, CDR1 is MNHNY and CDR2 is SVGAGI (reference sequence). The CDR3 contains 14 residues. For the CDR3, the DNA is TGTGCCAGCAGTTACGGCAGGATTAACTATGGCAACACCTTC. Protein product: CASSYGRINYGNTF.

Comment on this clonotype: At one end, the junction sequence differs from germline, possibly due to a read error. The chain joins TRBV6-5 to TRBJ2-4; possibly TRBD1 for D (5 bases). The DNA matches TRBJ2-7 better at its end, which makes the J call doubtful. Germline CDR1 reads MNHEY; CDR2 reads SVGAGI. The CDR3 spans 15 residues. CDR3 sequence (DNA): TGTGCCAACAGTTACGACAGCCAGAGCTCCTACGAGCAGTACTTC. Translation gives CANSYDSQSSYEQYF.

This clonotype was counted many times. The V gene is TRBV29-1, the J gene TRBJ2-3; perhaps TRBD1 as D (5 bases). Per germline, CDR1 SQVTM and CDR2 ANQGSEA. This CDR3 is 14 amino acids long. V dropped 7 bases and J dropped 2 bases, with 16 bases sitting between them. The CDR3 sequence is CSADSQGYTDTQYF. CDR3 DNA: TGCAGCGCCGACTCGCAGGGATACACAGATACGCAGTATTTT.

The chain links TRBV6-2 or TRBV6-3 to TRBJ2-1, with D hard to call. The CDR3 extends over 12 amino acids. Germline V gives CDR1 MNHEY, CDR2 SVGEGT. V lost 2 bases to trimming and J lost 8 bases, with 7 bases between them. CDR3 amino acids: CASSYNSYEQFF. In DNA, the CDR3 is TGTGCCAGCAGTTACAACTCCTATGAGCAGTTCTTC.

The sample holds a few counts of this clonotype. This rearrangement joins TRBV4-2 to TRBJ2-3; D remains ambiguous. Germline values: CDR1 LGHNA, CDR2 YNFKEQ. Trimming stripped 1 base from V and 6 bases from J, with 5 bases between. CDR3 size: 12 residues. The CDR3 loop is CASSQASDTQYF. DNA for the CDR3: TGTGCCAGCAGCCAAGCTTCCGATACGCAGTATTTT.

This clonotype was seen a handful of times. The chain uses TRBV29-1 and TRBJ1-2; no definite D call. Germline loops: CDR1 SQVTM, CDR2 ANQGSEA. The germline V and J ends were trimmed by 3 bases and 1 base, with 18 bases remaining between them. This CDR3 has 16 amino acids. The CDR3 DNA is TGCAGCGTTGATAGCCCGGGCCCCCTTTTTAACTATGGCTACACCTTC. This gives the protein CSVDSPGPLFNYGYTF.

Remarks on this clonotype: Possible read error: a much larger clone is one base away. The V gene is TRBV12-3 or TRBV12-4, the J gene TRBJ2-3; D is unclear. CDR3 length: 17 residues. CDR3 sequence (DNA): TGTGCCAGCAGTTTACGGCTCGTTTCACGCGGCACAGATATGCAGTATTTT. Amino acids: CASSLRLVSRGTDMQYF.

The CDR3: CSAKTGTSGISYNEQFF. Here the CDR3 DNA reads TGCAGTGCTAAGACCGGGACTAGCGGGATTTCCTACAATGAGCAGTTCTTC. V is TRBV20-1 and J is TRBJ2-1, with 13 bases lining up with TRBD2. The CDR3 is 17 residues long. Germline CDR1 and CDR2: DFQATT and SNEGSKA (reference sequence). With 4 bases clipped from V and 1 base from J, the junction kept 7 bases outside the gene matches.

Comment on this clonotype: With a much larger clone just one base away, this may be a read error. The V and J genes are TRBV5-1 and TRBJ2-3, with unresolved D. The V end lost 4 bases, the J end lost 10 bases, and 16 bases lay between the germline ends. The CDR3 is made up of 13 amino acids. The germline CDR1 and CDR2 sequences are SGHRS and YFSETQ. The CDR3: CASSVAPQAAQYF. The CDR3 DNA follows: TGCGCCAGCAGCGTGGCTCCCCAGGCGGCGCAGTATTTT.

The CDR3 nucleotides are TGTGCCAGCATGGACGGCTACGAGCAGTACTTC. Translated, it gives CASMDGYEQYF. This chain uses TRBV6-2 or TRBV6-3 with TRBJ2-7; D remains unclear. This CDR3 contains 11 residues. The ends were cut back, 7 bases at V and 3 bases at J, with 7 bases in the middle. From germline, CDR1 is MNHEY and CDR2 SVGEGT.